This T cell receptor (beta chain) came from a study of blood T cells in healthy people across ages (dated by TCRdb to the mid-2010s). As for the study more broadly: Template switching captured roughly one uniquely barcoded TCR beta cDNA molecule per two T cells in model experiments. The study measured age-related changes in TCR beta repertoire diversity using deep sequencing normalized with unique cDNA molecular identifiers. The donors were divided into four age groups: young (average roughly 17 years), middle-aged (roughly 40), aged (62) and long-lived (approximately 74). To avoid experimental bias, donors of different ages were randomly spread across the sequencing lanes. Two additional independent replicas of 1 million unique cDNA reads from the same blood draw were analyzed for two donors (one aged 18 to 30 and one aged 80 or older).

Study-level results and caveats: Observed TCR beta diversity per million T cells fell roughly linearly with age, and a significant reduction was already apparent by age around 40. The percentage of naive T cells measured by flow cytometry correlated strongly with observed TCR beta diversity. Compared with the aged group, more naive CD4+ T cells, fewer expanded clones and increased TCR diversity were shown by the long-lived group, suggesting age selection. Estimates of total diversity based on one million sequenced T cells were regarded as lower bounds and as underestimates. The CMV infection status of donors was not known, potentially confounding age-related changes in expanded clonotypes. Bulk unsorted PBMC profiling prevented conclusive comparison of naive and antigen-experienced compartments.

This clonotype was counted between two and nine times. Its antigen is unknown. Qualities for individual bases were not recorded, and no much larger clone is one base off. The CDR3 numbers 15 residues from cysteine through phenylalanine. Only the CDR3 DNA stays, 45 bases, in frame from base 1. The germline V gene yields SGHRS for CDR1 and YFSETQ for CDR2. Germline trimming amounts to 3 bases on V and 7 bases on J, with 9 as the count of junction bases outside the gene matches. Systemically healthy Caucasian individuals from Russia, some 40 in total and aged about 6 to 95 years, were included as donors. Each donor gave approximately 10 milliliters of peripheral blood, collected into EDTA-treated Vacutainer tubes. PBMCs were isolated by Ficoll-Paque density-gradient centrifugation, with at least 6.5 million obtained per sample. Trizol reagent was used to extract total RNA from the PBMCs, yielding at least 5 micrograms per sample. For every donor, flow cytometry on a PBMC aliquot measured the percentage of naive CD45RAhigh/CD27high T cells.

The receptor library was made with 5' RACE. Sequencing was performed on an Illumina HiSeq 2500. A second PCR of about 6 to 11 cycles was run with a J-beta primer mix and a sample-barcoded 5' primer. A unique molecular identifier was introduced onto each TCR beta cDNA molecule by a template-switch 5' adaptor carrying 12 random nucleotides. At least 2.5 million CDR3-containing paired-end reads were obtained from each sample. The Mint cDNA synthesis kit, primed by a TRBC-specific oligonucleotide, was used to synthesize first-strand cDNA from all RNA. After uracil-DNA glycosylase treatment, a first 18-cycle PCR used universal primers M1SS and BC2_uni_R on all cDNA. In the source study's methods: For normalization, 1 million high-quality reads, each with a distinct molecular identifier, were randomly selected from each sample. Reads sharing molecular identifiers were discarded rather than binned into consensus sequences. MiTCR, with a Q25 quality threshold and the strictest error-elimination algorithm, was used for CDR3 identification, clonotype clustering and error correction. A nonparametric unseen species model with Euler transformation was used to estimate a lower bound on total TCR beta diversity. TCRdb handled the public reads itself, with Q25 trimming in fastp and clone calling in MiXCR, and kept productive beta chains. Every CDR3 protein is listed once, alongside the most common genes and DNA of its rows. TCRdb's processing, not the study's, gives the V and J calls here. In this sample the table shows 1.5 million to 2 million distinct CDR3 sequences, 28% of which occur a single time. The ten largest clones capture approximately 7.7% of the sample.

This clonotype originated in a young woman in good health. The chain joins TRBV5-1 to TRBJ2-5; TRBD1 aligns with 10 central bases. Sequenced input: blood. The DNA sequence is as follows: TGCGCCAGCAGCTCAAGGACAGGGGGTGTCGGGACCCAGTACTTC. Translated, this gives CASSSRTGGVGTQYF.